This is a list of T cell receptor beta chains from one sample in a study of T cell repertoires in cytomegalovirus infection. In TCRdb, the reads were re-called with MiXCR into one record per CDR3 protein. The sample includes 150,000 or so distinct CDR3 sequences, 6.5% seen only once; the top ten take about a sixth. The sample consisted of PBMCs. The receptors were gathered from a human donor in good health (CMV status not recorded). Some clones in this sample may be carry-over from other donors' samples. Each CDR3 is given with its conserved first and last residue. D genes are given only for firm matches. Expanded clones get a size class; other rows say once, few or many, or leave the size out.

CDR3aa	CDR3nt	d_gene	abundance	j_gene	v_gene
CASSFGDTQYF	TGTGCCAGCAGCTTCGGAGATACGCAGTATTTT	NA	many	TRBJ2-3	TRBV7-3
CASRSTPGTGSLAYYEQYF	TGTGCCAGCAGATCAACTCCCGGGACAGGGTCGCTGGCCTACTACGAGCAGTACTTC	TRBD1	many	TRBJ2-7	TRBV28
CSSRQGDTDTQYF	TGCAGCTCGCGACAGGGAGACACAGATACGCAGTATTTT	TRBD1	many	TRBJ2-3	TRBV29-1
CASSPTTGSSGNTIYF	TGTGCCAGCTCACCCACGACAGGGAGCTCTGGAAACACCATATATTTT	TRBD1	few	TRBJ1-3	TRBV18
CAAKLTGELFF	TGTGCCGCAAAACTCACCGGGGAGCTGTTTTTT	NA	NA	TRBJ2-2	TRBV7-9
CASSLVFVELNYGYTF	TGTGCCAGCAGCTTAGTTTTTGTCGAACTCAACTATGGCTACACCTTC	NA	few	TRBJ1-2	TRBV7-8
CASSKRGQVNSPLHF	TGTGCCAGCAGCAAGAGGGGACAGGTAAATTCACCCCTCCACTTT	TRBD1	many	TRBJ1-6	TRBV3-1
CASSYSIGGDPNNEQFF	TGTGCCAGCAGTTACTCGATCGGGGGGGACCCCAACAATGAGCAGTTCTTC	TRBD2	many	TRBJ2-1	TRBV6-2/TRBV6-3
CASSFQGGVQYF	TGTGCCAGCAGCTTTCAGGGTGGGGTGCAGTACTTC	NA	many	TRBJ2-7	TRBV11-3
CASRRDRGNYGYTF	TGTGCCAGCAGAAGGGACAGGGGGAACTATGGCTACACCTTC	TRBD1	few	TRBJ1-2	TRBV6-6
CATRVSAEGSPLHF	TGTGCCACCAGAGTCTCGGCAGAGGGGTCACCCCTCCACTTT	NA	few	TRBJ1-6	TRBV24-1
CASSMSGIQETQYF	TGTGCCAGTAGTATGTCCGGCATCCAAGAGACCCAGTACTTC	NA	NA	TRBJ2-5	TRBV19
CSVARRDRGYEQYF	TGCAGCGTAGCCCGCCGCGACAGGGGCTACGAGCAGTACTTC	TRBD1	few	TRBJ2-7	TRBV29-1
CASRPDRVAFYSPLHF	TGTGCCAGCAGACCGGACAGGGTAGCTTTTTATTCACCCCTCCACTTT	TRBD1	many	TRBJ1-6	TRBV7-2
CASSLGGQAEAFF	TGTGCCAGCAGCTTAGGGGGTCAGGCTGAAGCTTTCTTT	NA	many	TRBJ1-1	TRBV7-9
CSVATGGHGYTF	TGCAGCGTTGCGACAGGGGGTCATGGCTACACCTTC	TRBD1	NA	TRBJ1-2	TRBV29-1
CASRPPRGIDGNTIYF	TGTGCCAGCAGGCCCCCCCGGGGAATTGACGGAAACACCATATATTTT	NA	many	TRBJ1-3	TRBV12-3/TRBV12-4
CASSGRQGSYGYTF	TGTGCCAGCAGTGGCCGACAGGGCTCTTATGGCTACACCTTC	TRBD1	NA	TRBJ1-2	TRBV6-6
CASSRAGGNQETQYF	TGTGCCAGCAGTCGAGCGGGGGGGAACCAAGAGACCCAGTACTTC	TRBD2	many	TRBJ2-5	TRBV28
CASSYVSGTEAFF	TGTGCCAGCAGTTACGTCAGCGGGACTGAAGCTTTCTTT	NA	many	TRBJ1-1	TRBV6-2/TRBV6-3